This T cell receptor beta chain was obtained from a study of glioma-infiltrating T cells. Worth noting for this clonotype: Its specificity is unknown.

Using RNA template, CDR3s of TCR alpha and beta were amplified with iRepertoire arm-PCR. One-step reverse transcription and amplification started from approximately 100-400 ng of tissue mRNA or PBMC total RNA. One entry per CDR3 protein, called by TCRdb with MiXCR from the multiplex PCR reads. The sample lists about 110,000 distinct CDR3 sequences, 25% to 30% occurring once. Germline loops: CDR1 SGHRS, CDR2 YFSETQ. The CDR3 length is 15 residues. Trimming stripped 0 bases from V and 4 bases from J, with 14 bases between. Study-level findings and limits: Only very few CDR3 sequences appeared in both tissue and blood. Gliomas, especially low-grade, showed above-expected tissue-blood divergence; non-neoplastic patients showed below.

This clonotype was sampled from a human donor with low-grade glioma or glioblastoma, undergoing nonglioma brain surgery, or in good health (not recorded which). The chain links TRBV5-1 to TRBJ2-7, with D perhaps TRBD1 (5 bases). Material: glioma tissue, nonneoplastic brain tissue, or PBMCs (not recorded which). The CDR3 spells CASSLEKGNSYEQYF. CDR3 DNA sequence: TGCGCCAGCAGCTTGGAAAAGGGGAATTCGTACGAGCAGTACTTC.